This T cell receptor beta chain comes out of a study of blood T cell repertoires in COVID-19. The CDR3 has 14 amino acids. Germline-derived CDR1 and CDR2 are ENHRY and SYGVKD. Trimming left V 4 bases short and J 1 base short, with 9 bases between. TCRdb keeps only in-frame clones here, not all; method: immunoSEQ multiplex PCR. Of roughly 200,000 clones listed, roughly 90% are singletons. Sequencing was performed on peripheral blood. This sequence originates from a man aged 50 or older with acute or convalescent COVID-19. The genes are TRBV10-3 and TRBJ2-3, with a tentative D call TRBD2 (6 bases). The CDR3 spells CAISGSSGTDTQYF. The CDR3 region has the DNA TGTGCCATCAGTGGGTCTAGCGGCACAGATACGCAGTATTTT.